The 16 T cell receptor beta chains below were found in one sample sequenced in a study of shared clonotypes between healthy human individuals. The naive CD8 subset, CD45RO-negative cells positively selected for CCR7, excluded terminally differentiated effector memory CD45RA+ cells. Here immunoSEQ multiplex PCR was the method, and the copy in TCRdb shows in-frame clones only, minus some. Among about 2 million clones listed, roughly 95% were seen once. The material sequenced was naive CD8+ T cells sorted from blood. The receptors were sampled from a man aged 18 to 30 in good health.

This rearrangement joins TRBV10-3 to TRBJ2-2; D is undetermined. From germline, CDR1 is ENHRY and CDR2 SYGVKD. CDR3 length: 12 residues. V shed 7 bases and J shed 7 bases, with 10 bases lying between them. CDR3 nucleotides: TGTGCCATCAACTGGTCCGGCGGGGAGCTGTTTTTT. Translating it yields CAINWSGGELFF.

The CDR3 DNA follows: TGTGCCAGCAGCTCCGGGACAGGGGACCCGAACACCGGGGAGCTGTTTTTT. Its translation: CASSSGTGDPNTGELFF. The V gene is TRBV9, the J gene TRBJ2-2, with TRBD1 identical over 10 bases. The CDR3 has 17 residues. J was trimmed by 0 bases and V by 4 bases; bases with no gene match: 6. Looked up from germline, CDR1 is SGDLS and CDR2 is YYNGEE.

Here the CDR3 DNA reads TGTGCCTGGAGTGTAACGAATCCCAATGAGCAGTTCTTC. It is translated as CAWSVTNPNEQFF. The rearrangement links TRBV30 to TRBJ2-1, with D hard to call. This CDR3 is 13 amino acids long. The V end was cut by 0 bases, the J end by 6 bases, with 9 bases between. CDR1 is GTSNPN, CDR2 SVGIG, per germline (reference sequence). Combining the CDR3 with reference TRBV30 and TRBJ2-1 gives the whole variable domain SQTIHQWPATLVQPVGSPLSLECTVEGTSNPNLYWYRQAAGRGLQLLFYSVGIGQISSEVPQNLSASRPQDRQFILSSKKLLLSDSGFYLCAWSVTNPNEQFFGPGTRLTVL.

This rearrangement joins TRBV6-6 to TRBJ2-7; D is uncertain. Trimming stripped 7 bases from V and 5 bases from J, with 9 bases between. Germline V gene data show CDR1 as MNHNY and CDR2 as SVGAGI (reference sequence). The CDR3 runs to 11 residues. As DNA, the CDR3 is TGTGCCAGCACCCAGGACCACGAGCAGTACTTC. Residues: CASTQDHEQYF.

The V call is TRBV30, the J call TRBJ2-7; the D gene could be TRBD1 or TRBD2 (5 bases each). Looked up from germline, CDR1 is GTSNPN and CDR2 is SVGIG (reference sequence). CDR3 length equals 12 residues. V lost 1 base and J 5 bases, leaving 9 bases between the germline ends. CDR3 amino acids: CAWSAGRDEQYF. As DNA, the CDR3 is TGTGCCTGGAGTGCAGGGCGGGACGAGCAGTACTTC.

This chain connects TRBV30 to TRBJ2-2; D may correspond to TRBD1 or TRBD2 (6 bases each). The germline CDR1 and CDR2 sequences are GTSNPN and SVGIG (reference sequence). The CDR3 runs to 14 residues. Trimming pared 2 bases from V and 3 bases from J, leaving 10 bases between. The CDR3 spells CAWSRRGDTGELFF. The CDR3 DNA sequence: TGTGCCTGGAGTAGGAGGGGGGACACCGGGGAGCTGTTTTTT.

This clone showed up just once. The chain is built from TRBV6-5 and TRBJ2-1, with 10 bases identical to TRBD2. This CDR3 contains 15 residues. The V gene end was trimmed by 6 bases and the J gene end by 8 bases; junction bases not matched to a gene: 10. Germline V gene sequence: CDR1 MNHEY, CDR2 SVGAGI. For the CDR3, the DNA is TGTGCCAGCAGCCAAGCGGGAGGGGGCCAGTATGAGCAGTTCTTC. Its protein product is CASSQAGGGQYEQFF.

This chain uses TRBV6-5 with TRBJ1-3; D is unresolved. The CDR3 has 13 amino acids. Germline-derived CDR1 and CDR2 are MNHEY and SVGAGI. V dropped 6 bases and J dropped 4 bases, with 10 bases sitting between them. CDR3 region: CASRFNEGNTIYF. In nucleotides, the CDR3 is TGTGCCAGCAGGTTTAACGAAGGAAACACCATATATTTT.

The chain has TRBV5-4 and TRBJ1-1, with a weak D call TRBD1 (5 bases). CDR3 length: 15 amino acids. Deletions cut 1 base from V and 1 base from J, with 11 bases between. CDR1 is SGHNT and CDR2 is YYREEE in the germline V gene (reference sequence). CDR3 sequence reads: CASSLSQGGNTEAFF. In nucleotides, the CDR3 is TGTGCCAGCAGCTTGAGTCAGGGTGGGAACACTGAAGCTTTCTTT.

The rearrangement joins TRBV7-9 to TRBJ2-5, with D possibly TRBD2 on 5 matching bases. With 5 bases removed from V and 2 bases from J, the gap between germline ends came to 18 bases. The length of the CDR3 is 16 residues. Germline assignment: CDR1 SEHNR and CDR2 FQNEAQ (reference sequence). The CDR3 reads CASSEPKAAAQETQYF. In nucleotides, the CDR3 is TGTGCCAGCAGCGAACCTAAAGCGGCTGCTCAAGAGACCCAGTACTTC. Drawing the rest from reference TRBV7-9 and TRBJ2-5, the complete variable domain is DTGVSQNPRHKITKRGQNVTFRCDPISEHNRLYWYRQTLGQGPEFLTYFQNEAQLEKSRLLSDRFSAERPKGSFSTLEIQRTEQGDSAMYLCASSEPKAAAQETQYFGPGTRLLVL.

The chain is built from TRBV6-5 and TRBJ2-1; tentatively, D is TRBD2 (5 bases). Trimming pared 6 bases from V and 4 bases from J, leaving 10 bases between. The CDR3 is 13 residues long. Germline V gene lookup returns CDR1 MNHEY and CDR2 SVGAGI. CDR3 region: CASSLGLYNEQFF. The CDR3 DNA follows: TGTGCCAGCAGCCTCGGACTGTACAATGAGCAGTTCTTC.

The gene calls are TRBV5-1 and TRBJ1-1; possible D gene TRBD1, 6 bases. The CDR3 loop spans 18 amino acids. The V and J ends lost 0 bases and 3 bases respectively, with 21 bases between them. In germline, CDR1 is SGHRS, CDR2 YFSETQ. CDR3 protein: CASSLAIAGGAGYTEAFF. The CDR3 region has the DNA TGCGCCAGCAGCTTGGCCATCGCGGGGGGCGCTGGGTACACTGAAGCTTTCTTT.

The CDR3 loop is CASSLGLAGIPSSYEQYF. CDR3 DNA: TGTGCCAGCAGCTTAGGGCTAGCGGGGATTCCGAGCTCCTACGAGCAGTACTTC. V and J are TRBV11-2 and TRBJ2-7; TRBD2 agrees at 9 bases. The germline V gene encodes CDR1 SGHAT and CDR2 FQNNGV. This CDR3 comprises 18 residues. Trimming took 1 base from V and 0 from J; bases not matched to a gene: 10.

The J gene is TRBJ2-2, the V gene TRBV7-6, with no clear D. The CDR3 contains 14 residues. The germline CDR1 and CDR2 sequences are SGHVS and FNYEAQ. V shed 3 bases and J shed 4 bases, with 9 bases lying between them. The CDR3 protein is CASSFQDRTGELFF. In DNA form, the CDR3 reads TGTGCCAGCAGCTTCCAAGATCGCACCGGGGAGCTGTTTTTT.

The V and J genes are TRBV4-3 and TRBJ2-7; 7 nucleotides align to TRBD1. V dropped 0 bases and J dropped 2; count of bases not matched to a gene: 4. CDR1 is LGHNA, CDR2 YSLEER, per germline. This CDR3 is built from 15 residues. This CDR3 reads CASSQDIGQAYEQYF. The DNA for the CDR3 is TGCGCCAGCAGCCAAGATATCGGACAGGCCTACGAGCAGTACTTC.

The chain joins TRBV6-5 to TRBJ2-3; 7 bases match TRBD1. V lost 5 bases to trimming and J lost 2 bases; unmatched junction nucleotides: 7. CDR3 length: 15 residues. Germline CDR1 MNHEY, CDR2 SVGAGI. The CDR3 loop is CASSSRDRNTDTQYF. Written as DNA, the CDR3 is TGTGCCAGCAGTAGCCGGGACAGAAACACAGATACGCAGTATTTT.